Below are 31 T cell receptor beta chains sequenced from a single sample in a study of T cell responses to AZD1222 COVID-19 vaccine. Libraries were prepared by immunoSEQ multiplex PCR; TCRdb keeps only in-frame clonotypes and omits some of them. This repertoire shows 95,000 to 110,000 clones, around 91% found once; its top ten account for around 20%. Sequencing was performed on peripheral blood, taken on day 0 of AZD1222 vaccination. The receptor source for this set is an adult in good health.

This clone turned up a few times. The chain carries TRBV6-5 and TRBJ2-3; D uncertain. Trimming removed 6 bases at V and 7 bases at J, with 14 bases between. This CDR3 region has 13 residues. CDR1 and CDR2 from the germline V gene are MNHEY and SVGAGI. CDR3 nucleotides: TGTGCCAGCAGCGGCTCAGGAGTAAATACGCAGTATTTT. This gives the protein CASSGSGVNTQYF.

CDR3 sequence (DNA): TGCGCCAGCAGCTCCGACACAACGACAGGAAGCCCTGAAGCTTTCTTT. As protein: CASSSDTTTGSPEAFF. This sequence joins TRBV5-1 and TRBJ1-1; D perhaps matches TRBD1 (6 bases). Germline values: CDR1 SGHRS, CDR2 YFSETQ. With 3 bases removed from V and 6 bases from J, the gap between germline ends came to 21 bases. The CDR3 covers 16 residues.

The V gene is TRBV29-1, the J gene TRBJ2-1; D may be TRBD1 or TRBD2 (6 bases each). Germline-derived CDR1 and CDR2 are SQVTM and ANQGSEA. The V and J ends lost 3 bases and 5 bases respectively, with 23 bases between them. This CDR3 contains 17 residues. CDR3 sequence (DNA): TGCAGCGTTGAGTGGGGGGAACAGGGCAAACGGGACAATGAGCAGTTCTTC. Protein sequence: CSVEWGEQGKRDNEQFF.

The chain is built from TRBV19 and TRBJ2-1, with D perhaps assigned TRBD1 or TRBD2 (5 bases each). Trimming stripped 5 bases from V and 0 bases from J, with 11 bases between. Per germline, CDR1 LNHDA and CDR2 SQIVND (reference sequence). This CDR3 region has 15 residues. The CDR3 DNA follows: TGTGCCAGTAGTCTAACCGGGACCTCCTACAATGAGCAGTTCTTC. It is translated as CASSLTGTSYNEQFF.

This chain joins TRBV10-3 and TRBJ1-2; 10 bases fit TRBD1. Germline CDR1 is ENHRY and CDR2 is SYGVKD. The CDR3 spans 14 residues. Germline trimming cut 8 bases from V and 3 bases from J; bases unmatched to any gene: 6. CDR3 loop: CAIGTGAEDYGYTF. CDR3 in DNA: TGTGCCATCGGGACAGGGGCGGAGGACTATGGCTACACCTTC.

This chain connects TRBV10-3 to TRBJ2-7; D may correspond to TRBD1 or TRBD2 (5 bases each). Germline values: CDR1 ENHRY, CDR2 SYGVKD. The V end lost 11 bases, the J end lost 2 bases, and 16 bases lay between the germline ends. There are 13 residues in the CDR3. The CDR3 DNA follows: TGTGCCGCAGGGATGGGGGTCACCTACGAGCAGTACTTC. Its protein is CAAGMGVTYEQYF.

This chain connects TRBV5-8 to TRBJ2-1; no clear D. CDR3 length: 12 residues. Deletions cut 1 base from V and 5 bases from J, with 4 bases between. Germline V gene lookup returns CDR1 SGHTS and CDR2 YDEGEE. CDR3 sequence reads: CASSLFDNEQFF. The CDR3, as DNA: TGTGCCAGCAGCTTGTTTGACAATGAGCAGTTCTTC.

This sequence joins TRBV6-5 and TRBJ1-1; D may be TRBD1 (5 bases). The length of the CDR3 is 11 residues. The germline V and J ends were trimmed by 8 bases and 7 bases, with 11 bases remaining between them. Germline V gives CDR1 MNHEY, CDR2 SVGAGI. The CDR3 nucleotides read TGTGCCAGCCAGGGCCCCAATGAAGCTTTCTTT. Residues: CASQGPNEAFF.

The table lists this clone with a few counts. The V and J genes are TRBV19 and TRBJ1-5, with D possibly matching TRBD1 (5 bases). Trimming cost V 8 bases and J 5 bases, with 28 bases left between them. The germline gives CDR1 LNHDA, CDR2 SQIVND (reference sequence). The CDR3 totals 18 residues. The CDR3 loop reads CASGVGGTRDGMHQPQHF. The DNA of the CDR3 is TGTGCCAGTGGCGTGGGAGGCACCCGGGACGGTATGCATCAGCCCCAGCATTTT.

The rearrangement uses TRBV28 and TRBJ1-2, with 8 bases that match TRBD1. Per the germline V gene, CDR1 is MDHEN and CDR2 is SYDVKM. Losses at the gene ends were 6 bases for V and 2 bases for J; bases not matched to a gene: 8. CDR3 length equals 15 residues. The CDR3 DNA sequence: TGTGCCAGCAGGGATTCGGACAGGGAAAACTATGGCTACACCTTC. Amino acids: CASRDSDRENYGYTF.

This rearrangement joins TRBV7-9 to TRBJ2-3; D is uncertain. The CDR3 has 14 amino acids. Germline-derived CDR1 and CDR2 are SEHNR and FQNEAQ (reference sequence). With 4 bases removed from V and 2 bases from J, the gap between germline ends came to 10 bases. The CDR3 is CASSSEPHTDTQYF. CDR3 coding DNA: TGTGCCAGCAGCTCGGAACCCCACACAGATACGCAGTATTTT.

The V call is TRBV2, the J call TRBJ1-3; D is possibly TRBD1 (5 bases). V lost 10 bases and J 2 bases, leaving 12 bases between the germline ends. The germline CDR1 and CDR2 sequences are SNHLY and FYNNEI. CDR3 length: 13 residues. The CDR3 loop reads CANTQEPGNTIYF. As DNA, the CDR3 is TGTGCCAATACACAGGAGCCTGGAAACACCATATATTTT. Looking up the rest from reference TRBV2 and TRBJ1-3 gives the full variable domain: EPEVTQTPSHQVTQMGQEVILRCVPISNHLYFYWYRQILGQKVEFLVSFYNNEISEKSEIFDDQFSVERPDGSNFTLKIRSTKLEDSAMYFCANTQEPGNTIYFGEGSWLTVV.

This CDR3 is CASRLTGSSNYGYTF. In DNA form, the CDR3 reads TGTGCCAGCAGACTGACAGGCTCTTCTAACTATGGCTACACCTTC. The rearrangement uses TRBV5-4 and TRBJ1-2; TRBD1 might be the D (6 bases). V was trimmed by 5 bases and J by 0 bases, leaving 14 bases between them. Germline CDR1 SGHNT, CDR2 YYREEE (reference sequence). CDR3 size: 15 residues.

This clone was recorded a few times. V gene TRBV21-1 combines with J gene TRBJ2-7. TRBV21-1 is a known pseudogene. The CDR3 is 13 residues long. This CDR3 is CASKDGFSYEQYF. CDR3 bases: TGTGCCAGCAAGGACGGCTTTTCCTACGAGCAGTACTTC.

This chain links TRBV5-5 with TRBJ2-1, with D unresolved. V lost 0 bases and J 8 bases, leaving 12 bases between the germline ends. Germline CDR1 and CDR2: SGHKS and YYEKEE (reference sequence). The CDR3 has 14 residues. CDR3 sequence reads: CASSLVGFGYEQFF. In DNA form, the CDR3 reads TGTGCCAGCAGCTTGGTAGGTTTTGGCTATGAGCAGTTCTTC.

Only one count was recorded for this clone. This sequence joins TRBV25-1 and TRBJ2-7; unclear D gene. The CDR3 length is 13 residues. The germline CDR1 and CDR2 sequences are MGHDK and SYGVNS. V shed 2 bases and J shed 2 bases, with 7 bases lying between them. The CDR3 region is CASSEVQTYEQYF. CDR3 DNA: TGTGCCAGCAGTGAAGTACAAACCTACGAGCAGTACTTC.

The CDR3 nucleotides read TGTGCCAGCTCACCCCTGGCAGCACAAGAGACCCAGTACTTC. Residues: CASSPLAAQETQYF. The gene calls are TRBV18 and TRBJ2-5; no definite D call. The CDR3 contains 14 residues. CDR1 and CDR2 (germline): KGHSH, LQKENI. V lost 3 bases to trimming and J lost 2 bases, with 10 bases between them.

V usage is TRBV5-8 and J usage is TRBJ2-3; the D gene could be TRBD1 or TRBD2 (5 bases each). This CDR3 comprises 13 residues. V lost 0 bases to trimming and J lost 6 bases, with 8 bases between them. Per germline, CDR1 SGHTS and CDR2 YDEGEE. In DNA, the CDR3 is TGTGCCAGCAGCTTGGAGGGGACCGATACGCAGTATTTT. Its translation is CASSLEGTDTQYF.

This sequence joins TRBV2 and TRBJ2-6; D is uncertain. CDR1 and CDR2 from the germline V gene are SNHLY and FYNNEI. V gave up 4 bases and J gave up 2 bases, with 9 bases separating them. The CDR3 covers 15 residues. The CDR3 region has the DNA TGTGCCAGCAGTGCCCCGGCGCCTGGGGCCAACGTCCTGACTTTC. Translation gives CASSAPAPGANVLTF.

J is TRBJ2-3 and V is TRBV4-3; possibly TRBD2 for D (7 bases). There are 18 residues in the CDR3. CDR1 and CDR2 from the germline V gene are LGHNA and YSLEER. Deletions cut 2 bases from V and 0 bases from J, with 18 bases between. CDR3 sequence: CASSQLYGGLTSTDTQYF. The DNA for the CDR3 is TGCGCCAGCAGCCAACTGTACGGGGGGCTCACTAGCACAGATACGCAGTATTTT.

The rearrangement links TRBV15 to TRBJ1-2; perhaps TRBD1 as D (5 bases). V was cut by 1 base and J by 8 bases, with 14 bases left in between. Germline CDR1 is LNHNV and CDR2 is YYDKDF (reference sequence). The CDR3 is made up of 14 amino acids. CDR3 protein: CATSRVVQGGGYTF. DNA of the CDR3: TGTGCCACCAGCAGAGTGGTTCAGGGTGGAGGCTACACCTTC.

J is TRBJ2-2 and V is TRBV6-5; D might be TRBD1 (5 bases). Trimming removed 0 bases from V and 3 bases from J, with 11 bases in between. The germline V gene has CDR1 MNHEY and CDR2 SVGAGI. The CDR3 sequence is 16 residues long. The CDR3 reads CASSYSTRADTGELFF. CDR3 in DNA: TGTGCCAGCAGTTACTCGACCAGGGCAGACACCGGGGAGCTGTTTTTT.

The chain combines TRBV11-2 with TRBJ1-2; D is unresolved. Germline values: CDR1 SGHAT, CDR2 FQNNGV. This CDR3 has 12 residues. The V gene lost 5 bases and the J gene lost 4 bases, with 8 bases spanning the gap. The CDR3 nucleotides read TGTGCCAGCAGCCCAGGAGGCTATGGCTACACCTTC. This gives the protein CASSPGGYGYTF.

V is TRBV5-1 and J is TRBJ2-5; D not resolved. The CDR3 contains 15 residues. Germline assignment: CDR1 SGHRS and CDR2 YFSETQ. V was shortened by 0 bases and J by 7 bases, with 16 bases between the two germline ends. CDR3 amino acids: CASSLDRTDSGTQYF. The CDR3 DNA follows: TGCGCCAGCAGCTTGGACCGAACGGATTCGGGGACCCAGTACTTC.

The chain has TRBV29-1 and TRBJ2-1, with 10 bases identical to TRBD1. CDR1 and CDR2 from the germline V gene are SQVTM and ANQGSEA. The CDR3 consists of 12 residues. V lost 7 bases to trimming and J lost 7 bases; unmatched junction nucleotides: 4. CDR3 loop: CSGGQGSNEQFF. CDR3 in DNA: TGCAGCGGGGGACAGGGGTCGAATGAGCAGTTCTTC.

The genes are TRBV4-1 and TRBJ1-6; D gene uncertain. Germline V CDR1 and CDR2: MGHRA, YSYEKL. Between the trimmed V and J ends, which lost 3 bases and 7 bases, there was a span of 7 bases. The CDR3 runs to 13 residues. The CDR3 DNA is TGCGCCAGCAGCCACCTAGAGAATTCACCCCTCCACTTT. It is translated as CASSHLENSPLHF.

The rearrangement uses TRBV27 and TRBJ2-1; 9 bases are shared with TRBD1. CDR3 length: 16 amino acids. After removal of 3 bases from V and 7 bases from J, the junction contained 10 bases not matched to a gene. The germline V gene encodes CDR1 MNHEY and CDR2 SMNVEV (reference sequence). The CDR3 sequence is CASSFLRGQGGNEQFF. The DNA of the CDR3 is TGTGCCAGCAGTTTTCTCCGGGGACAGGGCGGGAATGAGCAGTTCTTC.

The chain is built from TRBV12-3 or TRBV12-4 and TRBJ1-1, with a weak D call TRBD1 (5 bases). The CDR3 sequence is 13 residues long. Trimming pared 3 bases from V and 3 bases from J, leaving 8 bases between. The CDR3 reads CASSFGAHTEAFF. As DNA, the CDR3 is TGTGCCAGCAGTTTTGGGGCGCACACTGAAGCTTTCTTT.

The chain couples TRBV6-5 to TRBJ1-1; D is unresolved. The germline gives CDR1 MNHEY, CDR2 SVGAGI. The CDR3 is 15 residues long. V shed 7 bases and J shed 1 base, with 16 bases lying between them. CDR3 sequence: CASKTSLLANTEAFF. The CDR3 nucleotides read TGTGCCAGCAAAACCTCCTTGTTGGCGAACACTGAAGCTTTCTTT.

This clone has only one observation. V usage is TRBV4-3 and J usage is TRBJ2-7; 11 nucleotides agree with TRBD1. Germline V lookup: CDR1 LGHNA, CDR2 YSLEER. The CDR3 sequence is 17 residues long. V lost 0 bases to trimming and J lost 3 bases; unmatched junction nucleotides: 7. This chain's CDR3 is CASSQEGQGVGLYEQYF. CDR3 nucleotide sequence: TGCGCCAGCAGCCAAGAGGGACAGGGGGTTGGACTCTACGAGCAGTACTTC.

J is TRBJ2-3 and V is TRBV6-2 or TRBV6-3, with D unresolved. The germline CDR1 and CDR2 sequences are MNHEY and SVGEGT. Deletions cut 0 bases from V and 10 bases from J, with 14 bases between. CDR3 length: 14 amino acids. The CDR3 loop is CASSYSSASPAQYF. The CDR3 region has the DNA TGTGCCAGCAGTTACTCCTCGGCCAGCCCAGCGCAGTATTTT.